The entry below describes one TCR beta chain. Its antigen is unknown. This entry comes from a study of PD-1 blockade in classical Hodgkin lymphoma. This CDR3 contains 13 residues. General study points: TCR diversity at baseline was reported to be reduced in newly diagnosed patients relative to healthy donors. The authors have not defined what causes the repertoire differences, possibly disease activity or prior therapy.

The sample's time point: newly diagnosed, previously untreated cHL patient sample. Untreated, newly diagnosed classical Hodgkin lymphoma PBMCs served for comparison. Here immunoSEQ multiplex PCR was the method, and the copy in TCRdb shows in-frame clones only, minus some. The sample gives tens of thousands of clones, over 85% of which show up once; approximately 3.9% is in the top ten. The sequence came from a human donor with classical Hodgkin lymphoma. Material: peripheral blood mononuclear cells (PBMCs). The chain combines TRBV1 with TRBJ1-2; the table's D call, TRBD1, has no DNA check behind it. TRBV1 is classified as a pseudogene. The CDR3 sequence: CTSVGHQPYGYTF. CDR3 coding DNA: TGCACCAGCGTAGGACACCAACCCTATGGCTACACCTTC.